The 22 T cell receptor beta chains below all came from one sample that was sequenced in a study of T cells in Graves' hyperthyroidism and ophthalmopathy. What was amplified from RNA transcripts were TCR beta CDR3 regions. The HTBI primer set was used in a first-round RT-PCR of the TCR CDR3. TCRdb analysed the multiplex PCR reads with MiXCR anew, one entry per CDR3 protein. The profile shows hundreds of thousands of distinct CDR3 sequences, 16% of them singletons. Material for sequencing was blood. The receptors stem from a woman aged 18-29 years with Graves' hyperthyroidism.

This clonotype was observed at least ten times. V is TRBV27 and J is TRBJ2-3; TRBD2 aligns across 8 bases. After removal of 4 bases from V and 8 bases from J, the junction contained 5 bases not matched to a gene. Germline CDR1 MNHEY, CDR2 SMNVEV (reference sequence). The CDR3 has 13 amino acids. In nucleotides, the CDR3 is TGTGCCAGCAGTTCTATAGCGGGACGTACGCAGTATTTT. Translation gives CASSSIAGRTQYF.

At least ten counts were recorded for this clonotype. This sequence joins TRBV3-1 and TRBJ2-5; 11 positions match TRBD2. The germline V gene encodes CDR1 LGHDT and CDR2 YNNKEL (reference sequence). The CDR3 is made up of 15 amino acids. After removal of 4 bases from V and 0 bases from J, the junction contained 1 base not matched to a gene. DNA of the CDR3: TGTGCCAGCAGCCCGGGACTAGCGGACCAAGAGACCCAGTACTTC. Its protein is CASSPGLADQETQYF.

This clonotype was counted between two and nine times. V gene TRBV9 combines with J gene TRBJ2-3; the match to TRBD2 covers 11 bases. The length of the CDR3 is 17 residues. Germline-derived CDR1 and CDR2 are SGDLS and YYNGEE. V shed 0 bases and J 6 bases; nucleotides not matched to a gene: 9. CDR3 DNA: TGTGCCAGCAGCGTAGATCCTAGCGGGAGGAGAGTGGATACGCAGTATTTT. This translates into CASSVDPSGRRVDTQYF.

V gene TRBV5-6 combines with J gene TRBJ1-3, with D unclear. The CDR3 runs 15 residues. In germline, CDR1 is SGHDT, CDR2 YYEEEE. V was cut by 4 bases and J by 0 bases, with 11 bases left in between. CDR3 loop: CASSPGYVSGNTIYF. The CDR3 coding sequence is TGTGCCAGCAGCCCAGGCTACGTCTCTGGAAACACCATATATTTT. Full variable domain (outside the CDR3, taken from reference TRBV5-6 and TRBJ1-3): DAGVTQSPTHLIKTRGQQVTLRCSPKSGHDTVSWYQQALGQGPQFIFQYYEEEERQRGNFPDRFSGHQFPNYSSELNVNALLLGDSALYLCASSPGYVSGNTIYFGEGSWLTVV.

The chain couples TRBV19 to TRBJ1-5; possibly TRBD1 for D (5 bases). This CDR3 is 13 amino acids long. From germline, CDR1 is LNHDA and CDR2 SQIVND (reference sequence). Deletions cut 9 bases from V and 3 bases from J, with 12 bases between. Here the CDR3 reads CASTGFYNQPQHF. CDR3 sequence (DNA): TGTGCCAGCACAGGTTTTTACAATCAGCCCCAGCATTTT.

The chain recombines TRBV29-1 with TRBJ2-7, with 10 bases that match TRBD1. The germline gives CDR1 SQVTM, CDR2 ANQGSEA. Trimming at V came to 6 bases and at J to 2 bases, leaving 7 bases not matched to a gene. The CDR3 is 14 residues long. The CDR3 loop reads CSVHTGTGAYEQYF. The CDR3 nucleotides are TGCAGCGTCCATACGGGGACAGGGGCCTACGAGCAGTACTTC.

The rearrangement joins TRBV7-2 to TRBJ1-5; D is possibly TRBD1 (6 bases). The CDR3 spans 14 residues. V lost 3 bases and J 6 bases, leaving 12 bases between the germline ends. Germline V CDR1 and CDR2: SGHTA, FQGNSA. CDR3 sequence: CASSFRGDSQPQHF. The CDR3 DNA is TGTGCCAGCAGCTTCAGGGGTGATAGTCAGCCCCAGCATTTT.

This clonotype was counted ten times or more. The chain recombines TRBV10-3 with TRBJ2-7, with a weak D call TRBD1 (5 bases). V was clipped by 10 bases and J by 4 bases, with 20 bases between them. This CDR3 is 14 amino acids long. Germline CDR1 and CDR2: ENHRY and SYGVKD. The CDR3: CATRQTEALYEQYF. DNA of the CDR3: TGTGCCACGCGACAGACAGAAGCCCTATACGAGCAGTACTTC.

At least ten counts were recorded for this clonotype. The gene calls are TRBV6-1 and TRBJ2-3, with 7 bases aligning to TRBD2. V dropped 8 bases and J dropped 0; count of bases not matched to a gene: 5. CDR1 and CDR2 (germline): MNHNS, SASEGT. This CDR3 comprises 14 residues. CDR3 amino acids: CASAYSGSTDTQYF. CDR3 DNA sequence: TGTGCCAGCGCCTATAGCGGGAGCACAGATACGCAGTATTTT.

There are many counts of this clonotype. CDR3 coding DNA: TGTGCCAGCAGCTTAGTAGCGACTCCACGGTCATCTTTCTTT. This translates into CASSLVATPRSSFF. V is TRBV7-8 and J is TRBJ1-1; D is unresolved. Trimming left V 1 base short and J 12 bases short, with 18 bases between. This CDR3 contains 14 residues. Germline V gene lookup returns CDR1 SGHVS and CDR2 FQNEAQ. Full variable domain (remainder filled in from reference TRBV7-8 and TRBJ1-1): GAGVSQSPRYKVAKRGQDVALRCDPISGHVSLFWYQQALGQGPEFLTYFQNEAQLDKSGLPSDRFFAERPEGSVSTLKIQRTQQEDSAVYLCASSLVATPRSSFFGQGTRLTVV.

Written as DNA, the CDR3 is TGTGCCAGCAGTCCTCGACTAGCGGGAGTGTCGGAGACCCAGTACTTC. Translated, it gives CASSPRLAGVSETQYF. V gene TRBV12-3 or TRBV12-4 combines with J gene TRBJ2-5, with 12 bases fitting TRBD2. J lost 5 bases, V lost 5 bases, and 9 bases had no gene match. The CDR3 runs to 16 residues.

This clonotype was counted between two and nine times. The gene calls are TRBV14 and TRBJ1-2; D is perhaps TRBD1 (5 bases). The CDR3 extends over 14 amino acids. V was cut by 4 bases and J by 9 bases, with 18 bases left in between. The germline CDR1 and CDR2 sequences are SGHDN and FVKESK. The CDR3 DNA reads TGTGCCAGCAGCCGACGGACATCGGCTTCCAGCTACACCTTC. Translating it yields CASSRRTSASSYTF.

The chain recombines TRBV20-1 with TRBJ2-7, with 9 bases lining up with TRBD1. This CDR3 contains 14 residues. With V trimmed by 5 bases and J by 3 bases, 8 bases remained unmatched. Per the germline V gene, CDR1 is DFQATT and CDR2 is SNEGSKA (reference sequence). CDR3 in DNA: TGCAGTGCTCCGCTTTGGACAGGGGACTACGAGCAGTACTTC. Translation: CSAPLWTGDYEQYF.

The V gene is TRBV28, the J gene TRBJ2-5; 7 positions agree with TRBD2. Germline V gene sequence: CDR1 MDHEN, CDR2 SYDVKM. The CDR3 contains 14 residues. V lost 6 bases and J lost 1; bases outside the gene matches: 5. The DNA for the CDR3 is TGTGCCAGCAGCTCCAGCGGGACCCAAGAGACCCAGTACTTC. It is translated as CASSSSGTQETQYF.

This clonotype was seen a handful of times. Just one base apart from a much larger clone, this may be a read error. V and J are TRBV7-9 and TRBJ2-7, with D tentatively TRBD1 (5 bases). The V gene's germline CDR1 is SEHNR and CDR2 FQNEAQ (reference sequence). The CDR3 sequence is 16 residues long. CDR3 in DNA: TGTGTCAGCAGCTTAGTCCCAGGGCTGTTCACCTACGAGCAGTACTTC. This codes for CVSSLVPGLFTYEQYF.

Points on this clonotype: The junction shows a germline mismatch at one end, possibly a read error. The gene calls are TRBV20-1 and TRBJ2-1; TRBD2 agrees at 7 bases. CDR3 length: 20 amino acids. Germline V CDR1 and CDR2: DFQATT, SNEGSKA (reference sequence). The CDR3 DNA reads as TGCAGTGCTAGAGAGAGGGTGGCCCACGGGGGGTCCCGATCCAACAATGTGCAGTTCTTC. It encodes CSARERVAHGGSRSNNVQFF.

In the case of this clonotype: This clone may be a read error of a much larger clone one base away. The V and J genes are TRBV6-1 and TRBJ2-5; 8 bases are a match to TRBD2. The trim removed 6 bases at V and 7 bases at J, leaving 16 bases unmatched. This CDR3 spans 16 amino acids. Germline V gene lookup returns CDR1 MNHNS and CDR2 SASEGT. CDR3 nucleotide sequence: TGTGCCAGCAGAAAGGGGAGTAGCGGGAAACGGGGGACCCAGTACTTC. Translation gives CASRKGSSGKRGTQYF.

The V and J genes are TRBV5-1 and TRBJ2-7, with 7 bases aligning to TRBD1. Germline lookup yields CDR1 SGHRS and CDR2 YFSETQ. The J segment lost 1 base and the V segment lost 2 bases, leaving 9 bases of the junction unmatched. CDR3 length: 16 residues. CDR3 in amino acids: CASSLNAAGGSYEQYF. In nucleotides, the CDR3 is TGCGCCAGCAGCTTAAATGCGGCAGGGGGATCCTACGAGCAGTACTTC.

This clonotype was seen ten or more times. The chain uses TRBV15 and TRBJ1-2, with 9 bases lining up with TRBD1. From germline, CDR1 is LNHNV and CDR2 YYDKDF (reference sequence). V lost 2 bases and J lost 9; bases outside the gene matches: 22. There are 19 residues in the CDR3. The CDR3 region is CATSRIIRSIRDRVVSYTF. As DNA, the CDR3 is TGTGCCACCAGCAGAATAATTAGATCGATCCGGGACAGGGTAGTCAGCTACACCTTC.

This rearrangement joins TRBV11-2 to TRBJ2-3, with TRBD2 matching over 9 bases. Germline V gives CDR1 SGHAT, CDR2 FQNNGV. With V trimmed by 6 bases and J by 4 bases, 8 bases remained unmatched. The length of the CDR3 is 15 residues. In DNA form, the CDR3 reads TGTGCCAGCAGACCAGCGGGGGGCCGCGCAGATACGCAGTATTTT. Protein sequence: CASRPAGGRADTQYF.

This clonotype has a count of ten or more. Written as DNA, the CDR3 is TGTGCCAGCAGCTGGGTCCCGGAAGATACGCAGTATTTT. Its translation is CASSWVPEDTQYF. V usage is TRBV6-1 and J usage is TRBJ2-3; D ambiguous. The CDR3 spans 13 residues. Trimming pared 6 bases from V and 5 bases from J, leaving 12 bases between. CDR1 is MNHNS, CDR2 SASEGT, per germline.

The rearrangement uses TRBV12-3 or TRBV12-4 and TRBJ2-4, with D possibly matching TRBD1 (8 bases). The V and J ends lost 3 bases and 8 bases respectively, with 14 bases between them. This CDR3 contains 14 residues. The CDR3 coding sequence is TGTGCCAGCAGTTTGAGCACAGGGGGGGACATTCAGTACTTC. The encoded protein is CASSLSTGGDIQYF.